This T cell receptor (beta chain) originates from a study of blood T cell repertoires in COVID-19. Across the study: There were acute and convalescent COVID-19 samples, and they came from the United States, Italy and Spain. Sample material is recorded as cDNA or gDNA derived from T cells, B-cell-depleted T cells, or PBMCs.

Trimming took off 4 bases at V and 5 bases at J, with 10 bases between the two ends. The CDR3 is made up of 13 amino acids. Germline CDR1 SGHNT, CDR2 YYREEE (reference sequence). Profiled with immunoSEQ multiplex PCR; TCRdb holds only in-frame clones, not every one. Seen here are about 42,000 clones, more than 75% observed once, and the top ten hold around a quarter. Only one count was recorded for this clone. The chain employs TRBV5-4 and TRBJ2-1; D possibly corresponds to TRBD1 (6 bases). The origin of this receptor is an older man with acute or convalescent COVID-19. The sequenced sample was peripheral blood. CDR3 coding DNA: TGTGCCAGCAGCCTGACAGGCAACAATGAGCAGTTCTTC. Translating it yields CASSLTGNNEQFF.